This T cell receptor (beta chain) is drawn from a study of T-cell memory formation after mild COVID-19. Using constant-segment primers, 5'RACE produced TCR alpha and TCR beta cDNA libraries carrying sample barcodes and UMIs. One entry per CDR3 protein, called by TCRdb with MiXCR from the 5' RACE reads. The sample has roughly 380,000 distinct CDR3 sequences, approximately 27% seen once; the top ten hold less than 15%. Germline V gives CDR1 MNHEY, CDR2 SVGAGI. V was pared by 4 bases and J by 5 bases, with 19 bases between. The CDR3 covers 16 residues. This clonotype was sampled from an adult woman who had mild COVID-19 (a few samples of this study predate the infection). Cell type and time point are not known. V is TRBV6-5 and J is TRBJ2-3, with D unclear. Sequencing was performed on PBMCs or a T cell subset sorted from them (not recorded which). CDR3 sequence (DNA): TGTGCCAGCAGTTCTTCCCCACGCGGCGGTGGAGATACGCAGTATTTT. This codes for CASSSSPRGGGDTQYF.